The clone carrying this T cell receptor beta chain was seen at least ten times. Its antigen is as yet unknown. The data originate from a study of T cells in Graves' hyperthyroidism and ophthalmopathy. On the study more broadly: Once the initial diagnosis was made, peripheral blood was obtained before any treatment.

V lost 5 bases, J lost 3 bases, and 12 bases stayed unmatched. The germline CDR1 and CDR2 sequences are MNHEY and SMNVEV (reference sequence). The CDR3 has 16 residues. RNA transcripts provided the source from which TCR beta CDR3 regions were amplified. The TCR CDR3 first-round RT-PCR relied on the HTBI primer set. MiXCR, run by TCRdb on the multiplex PCR reads, gives a single entry per CDR3 protein. The table includes about 250,000 distinct CDR3 sequences, around 26% detected once. Ophthalmopathy cases met thresholds of Clinical Activity Score at least 3, NOSPECS grade at least 4 and duration under 3 months. The study left out patients who had uncontrolled infection, other autoimmune disease, pregnancy or lactation. Study results and limitations: In blood, most of the thyroid clonotypes expanded above 0.001 were also present.

The chain uses TRBV27 and TRBJ1-2; 7 nucleotides match TRBD1. Input material: blood. This clonotype was obtained from a woman aged 40-49 years with Graves' ophthalmopathy. CDR3 coding DNA: TGTGCCAGCAGTCCGCTCCCGACAGGGACGGACTATGGCTACACCTTC. Its translation is CASSPLPTGTDYGYTF.